These 22 T cell receptor beta chains share one sample of origin, sequenced in a study. TCRdb redid the calling of the 5' RACE reads with MiXCR, one entry per CDR3 protein. Of several thousand distinct CDR3 sequences in the sample, about three fifths were seen once. Sequenced sample: tumor-infiltrating memory CD4+ T cells sorted from the breast tumor. Subset indicated: memory CD4+ T cells, CD4+CD45RO+CD25-. Receptor source: a female donor with breast cancer.

This clonotype was seen just once. This chain uses TRBV5-5 with TRBJ2-7; D tentatively reads TRBD1 or TRBD2 (5 bases each). The CDR3 contains 16 residues. CDR1 and CDR2 from the germline V gene are SGHKS and YYEKEE (reference sequence). V was trimmed by 0 bases and J by 3 bases, leaving 16 bases between them. The CDR3 nucleotides are TGTGCCAGCAGCTTGGCCGGGGACCCTCGGTTCTACGAGCAGTACTTC. Amino acid sequence: CASSLAGDPRFYEQYF.

In regard to this clonotype: Compared with germline, one end of the junction differs, possibly owing to a read error. The chain has TRBV7-9 and TRBJ1-6; TRBD1 agrees at 7 bases. The CDR3 totals 14 residues. Germline assignment: CDR1 SEHNR and CDR2 FQNEAQ (reference sequence). CDR3 region: CASSSTGDGSPLYF. DNA of the CDR3: TGTGCCAGCAGCTCAACAGGGGACGGGTCACCCCTCTACTTT.

This clonotype turned up a few times. The J gene is TRBJ1-2, the V gene TRBV12-3 or TRBV12-4; no clear D gene. The ends were cut back, 7 bases at V and 5 bases at J, with 11 bases in the middle. This CDR3 spans 12 amino acids. The CDR3 DNA is TGTGCCAGCACCAGACAAGGGTATGGCTACACCTTC. Protein: CASTRQGYGYTF.

The genes are TRBV29-1 and TRBJ2-3, with D possibly matching TRBD2 (5 bases). Germline V CDR1 and CDR2: SQVTM, ANQGSEA. V lost 6 bases and J 1 base, leaving 17 bases between the germline ends. The CDR3 length is 15 residues. The CDR3 protein is CSVPLRGFGTDTQYF. The CDR3, as DNA: TGCAGCGTACCTTTACGGGGTTTTGGCACAGATACGCAGTATTTT.

The chain combines TRBV5-1 with TRBJ1-5; D unclear. The CDR3 is made up of 15 amino acids. V lost 1 base and J 5 bases, leaving 13 bases between the germline ends. Germline V gives CDR1 SGHRS, CDR2 YFSETQ. CDR3 region: CASSLNNSPDQPQHF. The CDR3 DNA follows: TGCGCCAGCAGCTTGAATAACAGCCCTGATCAGCCCCAGCATTTT.

The rearrangement links TRBV29-1 to TRBJ1-1; no clear D gene. CDR1 is SQVTM and CDR2 is ANQGSEA in the germline V gene. Trimming left V 4 bases short and J 7 bases short, with 16 bases between. The CDR3 has 13 amino acids. This chain's CDR3 is CSVAPVQSGEAFF. For the CDR3, the DNA is TGCAGCGTTGCTCCGGTTCAGAGTGGTGAAGCTTTCTTT.

In this sample, this clonotype turned up once. The chain uses TRBV3-1 and TRBJ2-7; tentatively, D is TRBD1 (5 bases). Trimming removed 4 bases at V and 0 bases at J, with 10 bases between. Germline CDR1 reads LGHDT; CDR2 reads YNNKEL (reference sequence). CDR3 length: 14 residues. For the CDR3, the DNA is TGTGCCAGCAGCCGGGGCTGGAACTCCTACGAGCAGTACTTC. It is translated as CASSRGWNSYEQYF.

This chain joins TRBV29-1 and TRBJ2-7, with 7 bases fitting TRBD1. Germline-derived CDR1 and CDR2 are SQVTM and ANQGSEA. Trimming removed 6 bases from V and 7 bases from J; junction bases left unmatched: 3. The CDR3 runs to 10 residues. Here the CDR3 DNA reads TGCAGCGTCCAACAGGGGGAGCAGTACTTC. It encodes CSVQQGEQYF.

In its sample, this clonotype is medium-sized (0.01 to 0.1%). V and J are TRBV18 and TRBJ2-7; 10 bases match TRBD2. This CDR3 region has 16 residues. Per germline, CDR1 KGHSH and CDR2 LQKENI. The ends lost 0 bases at V and 3 bases at J; junction bases unmatched: 5. CDR3 sequence: CASSPPGLAGDYEQYF. CDR3 DNA sequence: TGTGCCAGCTCACCACCCGGGCTAGCGGGGGACTACGAGCAGTACTTC.

This rearrangement joins TRBV4-3 to TRBJ2-7; no clear D. The CDR3 extends over 15 amino acids. Trimming left V 0 bases short and J 1 base short, with 10 bases between. Germline V gives CDR1 LGHNA, CDR2 YSLEER. CDR3 region: CASSQDAVESYEQYF. CDR3 nucleotides: TGCGCCAGCAGCCAAGATGCGGTAGAATCCTACGAGCAGTACTTC.

The chain combines TRBV29-1 with TRBJ1-4, with 10 positions matching TRBD1. The CDR3 length is 14 residues. Germline CDR1 is SQVTM and CDR2 is ANQGSEA. V shed 7 bases, J shed 1 base, and the junction held 3 bases outside the gene matches. The CDR3 protein is CSGGTGVTNEKLFF. DNA of the CDR3: TGCAGCGGCGGGACAGGGGTAACTAATGAAAAACTGTTTTTT.

The genes are TRBV5-5 and TRBJ2-1; the D call may be TRBD1 or TRBD2 (6 bases each). CDR1 and CDR2 from the germline V gene are SGHKS and YYEKEE (reference sequence). V was shortened by 3 bases and J by 4 bases, with 23 bases between the two germline ends. CDR3 size: 18 residues. CDR3 sequence (DNA): TGTGCCAGCAGCTCGGACCCTTCGGGGGCCAAGACTTACAATGAGCAGTTCTTC. It codes for CASSSDPSGAKTYNEQFF.

The chain links TRBV12-3 or TRBV12-4 to TRBJ1-5; no firm D call. With 1 base removed from V and 8 bases from J, the gap between germline ends came to 9 bases. The CDR3 is 13 residues long. CDR3 nucleotides: TGTGCCAGCAGTTTAGGGCAAACGGAGCCCCAGCATTTT. Amino acid sequence: CASSLGQTEPQHF.

The V and J genes are TRBV5-1 and TRBJ1-6; D is perhaps TRBD1 (6 bases). The V end lost 4 bases, the J end lost 9 bases, and 23 bases lay between the germline ends. The germline V gene encodes CDR1 SGHRS and CDR2 YFSETQ. This CDR3 spans 17 amino acids. DNA for the CDR3: TGCGCCAGCAGCCGGAACCCCGGGACACTCACCGGTTCACCCCTCCACTTT. Translation gives CASSRNPGTLTGSPLHF. Full variable domain (remainder filled in from reference TRBV5-1 and TRBJ1-6): KAGVTQTPRYLIKTRGQQVTLSCSPISGHRSVSWYQQTPGQGLQFLFEYFSETQRNKGNFPGRFSGRQFSNSRSEMNVSTLELGDSALYLCASSRNPGTLTGSPLHFGNGTRLTVT.

The genes are TRBV6-1 and TRBJ1-2; D remains unclear. The CDR3 is 15 amino acids. V shed 5 bases and J shed 0 bases, with 13 bases lying between them. The germline V gene encodes CDR1 MNHNS and CDR2 SASEGT. The DNA of the CDR3 is TGTGCCAGCAGTCCCCGAGGCCGTACTAACTATGGCTACACCTTC. Amino acid sequence: CASSPRGRTNYGYTF.

The chain is built from TRBV7-2 and TRBJ2-7; D unresolved. V was shortened by 1 base and J by 3 bases, with 10 bases between the two germline ends. This CDR3 spans 14 amino acids. CDR1 is SGHTA and CDR2 is FQGNSA in the germline V gene. CDR3 sequence reads: CASSLGAGIYEQYF. In DNA form, the CDR3 reads TGTGCCAGCAGCTTAGGAGCTGGAATCTACGAGCAGTACTTC.

J is TRBJ2-7 and V is TRBV24-1, with D tentatively TRBD1 (6 bases). The CDR3 spans 12 residues. With 4 bases removed from V and 6 bases from J, the gap between germline ends came to 9 bases. Looked up from germline, CDR1 is KGHDR and CDR2 is SFDVKD. The CDR3 nucleotides are TGTGCCACCAGTGAAGGACAGACCGAGCAGTACTTC. This codes for CATSEGQTEQYF.

The chain is built from TRBV5-1 and TRBJ1-3; 7 bases are a match to TRBD1. In germline, CDR1 is SGHRS, CDR2 YFSETQ. The CDR3 contains 15 residues. With V trimmed by 3 bases and J by 0 bases, 3 bases remained unmatched. The CDR3 spells CASSSTGNSGNTIYF. In DNA, the CDR3 is TGCGCCAGCAGCTCGACAGGGAACTCTGGAAACACCATATATTTT.

The chain couples TRBV5-1 to TRBJ2-7; TRBD1 matches 7 bases. This CDR3 region has 15 residues. Germline trimming cut 0 bases from V and 6 bases from J; bases unmatched to any gene: 9. CDR1 and CDR2 from the germline V gene are SGHRS and YFSETQ. The CDR3 reads CASSLGGLQGIEQYF. The CDR3 DNA reads as TGCGCCAGCAGCTTGGGGGGCTTACAGGGGATCGAGCAGTACTTC.

V usage is TRBV5-1 and J usage is TRBJ2-3; unclear D gene. This CDR3 spans 14 amino acids. V was shortened by 1 base and J by 4 bases, with 10 bases between the two germline ends. Germline V lookup: CDR1 SGHRS, CDR2 YFSETQ. The CDR3: CASSLLGSADTQYF. The CDR3 DNA is TGCGCCAGCAGCTTGTTGGGGTCGGCAGATACGCAGTATTTT.

This chain connects TRBV5-1 to TRBJ1-1; the match to TRBD1 covers 8 bases. V lost 5 bases and J lost 1; bases outside the gene matches: 4. Looked up from germline, CDR1 is SGHRS and CDR2 is YFSETQ. There are 14 residues in the CDR3. DNA for the CDR3: TGCGCCAGCAGTACCGGGACAGGGAACACTGAAGCTTTCTTT. Translating gives CASSTGTGNTEAFF.

The rearrangement links TRBV11-2 to TRBJ2-3; 9 bases map to TRBD2. From germline, CDR1 is SGHAT and CDR2 FQNNGV. The CDR3 consists of 15 residues. The V and J ends lost 4 bases and 4 bases, in that order; junction bases with no gene match: 6. Here the CDR3 DNA reads TGTGCCAGCAGCTCTCTAGCGGGAACGGCAGATACGCAGTATTTT. It yields the protein CASSSLAGTADTQYF.